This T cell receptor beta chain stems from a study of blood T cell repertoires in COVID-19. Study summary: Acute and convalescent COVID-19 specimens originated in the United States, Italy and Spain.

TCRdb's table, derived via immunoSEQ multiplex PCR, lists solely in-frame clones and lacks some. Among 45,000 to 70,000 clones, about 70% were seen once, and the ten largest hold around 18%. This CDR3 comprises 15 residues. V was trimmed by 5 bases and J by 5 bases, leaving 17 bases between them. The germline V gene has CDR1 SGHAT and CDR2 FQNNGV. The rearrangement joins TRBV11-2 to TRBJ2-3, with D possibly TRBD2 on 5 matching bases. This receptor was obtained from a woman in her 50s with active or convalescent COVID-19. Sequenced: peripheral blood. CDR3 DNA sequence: TGTGCCAGCAGCCCGGGGTCGGGAAAGGTAGATACGCAGTATTTT. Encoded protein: CASSPGSGKVDTQYF.